A single sample gave rise to the 20 T cell receptor beta chains below, sequenced in a study of cytomegalovirus exposure and HLA in healthy donors. This table comes from immunoSEQ multiplex PCR, and its TCRdb copy is limited to in-frame clones, with some not included. The sample includes over 200,000 clones, 75% to 90% of them seen just once. Sequences were obtained from PBMCs. The receptors originated from a woman aged 18-30 years in good health and CMV-seronegative.

This rearrangement joins TRBV11-1 to TRBJ2-7; D gene unclear. CDR1 is SGHAT and CDR2 is FQDESV in the germline V gene (reference sequence). There are 13 residues in the CDR3. V lost 4 bases to trimming and J lost 5 bases, with 12 bases between them. The CDR3 region is CASSSGLRDEQYF. The DNA of the CDR3 is TGTGCCAGCAGCTCGGGTCTACGCGACGAGCAGTACTTC.

The J gene is TRBJ2-2, the V gene TRBV4-1; perhaps TRBD1 as D (6 bases). CDR1 is MGHRA, CDR2 YSYEKL, per germline. V lost 4 bases to trimming and J lost 5 bases, with 11 bases between them. The CDR3 totals 14 residues. CDR3 nucleotides: TGCGCCAGCAGCCGGCAAGGGGGAACCGGGGAGCTGTTTTTT. This translates into CASSRQGGTGELFF.

The chain combines TRBV9 with TRBJ2-1; 11 positions agree with TRBD1. With 4 bases clipped from V and 8 bases from J, the junction kept 11 bases outside the gene matches. Germline-derived CDR1 and CDR2 are SGDLS and YYNGEE. The CDR3 loop spans 16 amino acids. The CDR3 nucleotides are TGTGCCAGCAGCCCAGATAGGACAGGGGGCTTGGATGAGCAGTTCTTC. Residues: CASSPDRTGGLDEQFF.

This clone was recorded once. CDR3 region: CASTNTGTEAFF. CDR3 coding DNA: TGTGCCAGCACCAACACGGGCACTGAAGCTTTCTTT. The V gene is TRBV28, the J gene TRBJ1-1; D unclear. Trimming pared 7 bases from V and 4 bases from J, leaving 10 bases between. The CDR3 runs 12 residues. Germline V lookup: CDR1 MDHEN, CDR2 SYDVKM.

The chain joins TRBV27 to TRBJ1-2, with TRBD1 matching 7 bases. CDR1 is MNHEY and CDR2 is SMNVEV in the germline V gene (reference sequence). The V and J ends lost 6 bases and 3 bases, in that order; junction bases with no gene match: 1. There are 12 residues in the CDR3. CDR3 bases: TGTGCCAGCAGCGGGACAGACTATGGCTACACCTTC. Its protein is CASSGTDYGYTF.

This clone was recorded once. V and J are TRBV9 and TRBJ2-1; TRBD2 matches 7 bases. Losses at the gene ends were 4 bases for V and 5 bases for J; bases not matched to a gene: 12. The CDR3 has 16 amino acids. The V gene's germline CDR1 is SGDLS and CDR2 YYNGEE. CDR3 sequence reads: CASSPRRLAWDNEQFF. CDR3 coding DNA: TGTGCCAGCAGCCCTCGACGACTAGCTTGGGACAATGAGCAGTTCTTC. The whole variable domain, remainder taken from reference TRBV9 and TRBJ2-1, is DSGVTQTPKHLITATGQRVTLRCSPRSGDLSVYWYQQSLDQGLQFLIQYYNGEERAKGNILERFSAQQFPDLHSELNLSSLELGDSALYFCASSPRRLAWDNEQFFGPGTRLTVL.

DNA of the CDR3: TGTGCCACCGGACAGTATGGCTACACCTTC. Translated, it gives CATGQYGYTF. This sequence joins TRBV19 and TRBJ1-2; D possibly corresponds to TRBD1 (6 bases). Trimming left V 10 bases short and J 5 bases short, with 8 bases between. The CDR3 is 10 residues long. Germline loops: CDR1 LNHDA, CDR2 SQIVND (reference sequence).

The chain employs TRBV27 and TRBJ2-1, with 8 bases matching TRBD2. V was pared by 5 bases and J by 6 bases, with 15 bases of the junction left unmatched. Germline-derived CDR1 and CDR2 are MNHEY and SMNVEV (reference sequence). CDR3 length equals 17 residues. The CDR3 coding sequence is TGTGCCAGCAGTCCCTACCGGGGTAGCGGGGAGGGCAATGAGCAGTTCTTC. It is translated as CASSPYRGSGEGNEQFF.

About this clone itself: At one of its ends the junction is not consistent with the germline gene, which may arise from a read error. The J gene is TRBJ2-3, the V gene TRBV10-3; perhaps TRBD2 as D (6 bases). The CDR3 has 12 residues. CDR1 ENHRY and CDR2 SYGVKD come from the germline V gene. DNA for the CDR3: TGCGCGGCTAGCGAGAACACAGATACGCAGTATTTT. It is translated as CAASENTDTQYF.

The chain joins TRBV5-8 to TRBJ2-7, with D possibly being TRBD1 or TRBD2 (6 bases each). This CDR3 region has 16 residues. Germline lookup yields CDR1 SGHTS and CDR2 YDEGEE. V lost 4 bases and J lost 1, with 18 bases in between. The CDR3 here is CASSTSGGRGSYEQYF. CDR3 bases: TGTGCCAGCAGCACGAGTGGGGGGCGCGGGTCCTACGAGCAGTACTTC.

The V gene is TRBV9, the J gene TRBJ2-7; TRBD2 matches 7 bases. Trimming cost V 6 bases and J 3 bases; bases outside gene matches: 12. Germline loops: CDR1 SGDLS, CDR2 YYNGEE. This CDR3 has 15 residues. Here the CDR3 reads CASTPGGGPLYEQYF. In nucleotides, the CDR3 is TGTGCCAGCACCCCGGGGGGAGGGCCTCTCTACGAGCAGTACTTC.

The V call is TRBV6-1, the J call TRBJ1-2; 7 positions agree with TRBD1. V was clipped by 10 bases and J by 4 bases; unmatched bases: 6. The CDR3 length is 12 residues. CDR1 and CDR2 from the germline V gene are MNHNS and SASEGT. This CDR3 is CATSQGTYGYTF. The CDR3 nucleotides read TGTGCCACCTCACAGGGGACCTATGGCTACACCTTC.

The gene calls are TRBV4-1 and TRBJ2-7; D possibly corresponds to TRBD2 (6 bases). The CDR3 has 15 residues. Trimming took off 1 base at V and 4 bases at J, with 14 bases between the two ends. Per germline, CDR1 MGHRA and CDR2 YSYEKL. CDR3 amino acids: CASSQALDGLYEQYF. CDR3 nucleotide sequence: TGCGCCAGCAGCCAAGCGCTCGACGGACTATACGAGCAGTACTTC.

This clone was picked up one time. The chain is built from TRBV27 and TRBJ1-1, with D possibly being TRBD1 (5 bases). Per germline, CDR1 MNHEY and CDR2 SMNVEV (reference sequence). V was clipped by 5 bases and J by 1 base, with 11 bases between them. The CDR3 runs 14 residues. The CDR3 nucleotides read TGTGCCAGCAGTGAGGGGAGCCCGAACACTGAAGCTTTCTTT. Protein: CASSEGSPNTEAFF.

The chain has TRBV27 and TRBJ2-7, with TRBD1 matching over 10 bases. Losses at the gene ends were 8 bases for V and 6 bases for J; bases not matched to a gene: 10. Germline V lookup: CDR1 MNHEY, CDR2 SMNVEV (reference sequence). The CDR3 loop spans 14 amino acids. The CDR3 sequence is CASQLDRGSLEQYF. Written as DNA, the CDR3 is TGTGCCAGCCAGCTGGACAGGGGGTCTCTCGAGCAGTACTTC.

This rearrangement joins TRBV6-5 to TRBJ2-7, with D maybe TRBD2 (6 bases). This CDR3 comprises 15 residues. Deletions cut 2 bases from V and 3 bases from J, with 14 bases between. CDR1 MNHEY and CDR2 SVGAGI come from the germline V gene. DNA of the CDR3: TGTGCCAGCAGTTACGGAGCGGGCGGAGGCTACGAGCAGTACTTC. Amino acid sequence: CASSYGAGGGYEQYF.

The rearrangement links TRBV27 to TRBJ1-5, with TRBD1 matching 10 bases. Germline V gene lookup returns CDR1 MNHEY and CDR2 SMNVEV (reference sequence). The CDR3 is 18 amino acids. The junction had 14 bases not matched to a gene; V was cut back by 4 bases and J by 5 bases. The CDR3 region is CASSSSGGTGVGHQPQHF. The CDR3 DNA sequence: TGTGCCAGCAGTTCCTCGGGTGGGACAGGGGTGGGGCATCAGCCCCAGCATTTT.

The rearrangement links TRBV27 to TRBJ2-7; D possibly corresponds to TRBD2 (6 bases). The V end was cut by 3 bases, the J end by 4 bases, with 7 bases between. Per germline, CDR1 MNHEY and CDR2 SMNVEV (reference sequence). This CDR3 has 12 amino acids. Written as DNA, the CDR3 is TGTGCCAGCAGTTTGGGGGGTTACGAGCAGTACTTC. Translating it yields CASSLGGYEQYF.

This clone came up once. The V gene is TRBV2, the J gene TRBJ1-2, with 7 bases identical to TRBD1. After removal of 4 bases from V and 4 bases from J, the junction contained 6 bases not matched to a gene. This CDR3 comprises 14 residues. Germline loops: CDR1 SNHLY, CDR2 FYNNEI. CDR3 sequence (DNA): TGTGCCAGCAGTGGTGACAGGGTCGGCTATGGCTACACCTTC. Its protein product is CASSGDRVGYGYTF.

V is TRBV2 and J is TRBJ2-5; no definite D call. The CDR3 has 12 amino acids. CDR1 SNHLY and CDR2 FYNNEI come from the germline V gene. Trimming took 8 bases from V and 5 from J, leaving 12 bases between them. The CDR3 is CASGMSGETQYF. The CDR3 bases are TGTGCCAGCGGGATGAGTGGGGAGACCCAGTACTTC.